These 4 T cell receptor beta chains originate from one sample sequenced in a study of blood T cell repertoires in COVID-19. The repertoire was sequenced with immunoSEQ multiplex PCR; TCRdb's copy has only in-frame clones and lacks some. The profile covers 90,000 to 100,000 clones, with about 70% appearing a single time and 20% to 25% taken by the ten largest. Sequencing was carried out using peripheral blood. These receptors came from a woman aged 55 to 70 in a cohort sampled during active or convalescent COVID-19.

On this clone: This specimen includes other DNA sequences encoding the same CDR3. V gene TRBV6-5 combines with J gene TRBJ1-1; D remains ambiguous. The CDR3 runs to 13 residues. V lost 2 bases, J lost 1 base, and 5 bases lay in between. Germline-derived CDR1 and CDR2 are MNHEY and SVGAGI. The CDR3: CASSYRGNTEAFF. As DNA, the CDR3 is TGTGCCAGCAGTTACCGGGGGAACACTGAAGCTTTCTTT.

This clone was observed a single time. The V gene is TRBV27, the J gene TRBJ2-4, with 8 bases aligning to TRBD1. This CDR3 has 20 residues. Looked up from germline, CDR1 is MNHEY and CDR2 is SMNVEV (reference sequence). Germline trimming cut 6 bases from V and 0 bases from J; bases unmatched to any gene: 19. The CDR3 spells CASRRWTGSGRGIAKNIQYF. Written as DNA, the CDR3 is TGTGCCAGCAGACGCTGGACAGGGTCCGGTCGGGGGATAGCCAAAAACATTCAGTACTTC.

This chain connects TRBV11-3 to TRBJ2-1, with 11 bases that match TRBD2. Trimming cost V 5 bases and J 9 bases; bases outside gene matches: 9. The CDR3 contains 15 residues. Germline CDR1 reads SGHNT; CDR2 reads YENEEA. The chain's CDR3 is CASSPIAGGPGEQFF. CDR3 bases: TGTGCCAGCAGCCCAATAGCGGGGGGGCCGGGTGAGCAGTTCTTC.

This clone was observed at least ten times. The chain employs TRBV11-3 and TRBJ2-2, with D hard to call. This CDR3 spans 13 amino acids. The germline V gene encodes CDR1 SGHNT and CDR2 YENEEA. Trimming pared 3 bases from V and 4 bases from J, leaving 6 bases between. DNA for the CDR3: TGTGCCAGCAGCTTTACAGCCACCGGGGAGCTGTTTTTT. It translates to CASSFTATGELFF.